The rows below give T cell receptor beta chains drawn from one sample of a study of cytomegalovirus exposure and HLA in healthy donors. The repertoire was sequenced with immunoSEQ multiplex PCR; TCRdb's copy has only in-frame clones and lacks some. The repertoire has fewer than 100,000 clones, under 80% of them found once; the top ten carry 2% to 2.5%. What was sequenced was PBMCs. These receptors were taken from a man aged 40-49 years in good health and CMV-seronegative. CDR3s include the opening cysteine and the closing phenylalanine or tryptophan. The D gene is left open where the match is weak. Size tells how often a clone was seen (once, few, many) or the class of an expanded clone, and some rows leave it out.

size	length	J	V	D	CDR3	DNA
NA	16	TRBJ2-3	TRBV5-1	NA	CASSPRDRPVWDTQYF	TGCGCCAGCAGCCCTCGTGACAGGCCTGTCTGGGATACGCAGTATTTT
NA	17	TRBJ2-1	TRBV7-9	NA	CASSPLGRVYMTNEQFF	TGTGCCAGCAGCCCTCTGGGTCGGGTGTACATGACCAATGAGCAGTTCTTC
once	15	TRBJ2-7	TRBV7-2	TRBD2	CASSTRTSGSYEQYF	TGTGCCAGCAGCACCAGGACTAGCGGATCCTACGAGCAGTACTTC
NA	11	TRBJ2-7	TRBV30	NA	CAWSVGGEQYF	TGTGCCTGGAGTGTAGGCGGCGAGCAGTACTTC
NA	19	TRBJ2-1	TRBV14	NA	CASSQRFAVPKQGYNEQFF	TGTGCCAGCAGCCAACGTTTCGCTGTCCCTAAGCAGGGGTACAATGAGCAGTTCTTC
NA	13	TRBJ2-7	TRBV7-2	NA	CASSLPGLYEQYF	TGTGCCAGCAGCCTGCCGGGTCTATACGAGCAGTACTTC
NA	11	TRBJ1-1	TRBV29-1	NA	CSVGVTDQAFF	TGCAGCGTCGGGGTAACGGACCAAGCTTTCTTT
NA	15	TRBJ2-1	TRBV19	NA	CASSIFAGTGNEQFF	TGTGCCAGTAGTATATTCGCGGGCACGGGCAATGAGCAGTTCTTC
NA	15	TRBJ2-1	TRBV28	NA	CASSLSLTSHNEQFF	TGTGCCAGCAGTTTATCACTTACTTCCCACAATGAGCAGTTCTTC
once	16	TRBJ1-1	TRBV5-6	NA	CASSEKTDRMNTEAFF	TGTGCCAGCAGCGAAAAGACCGACAGGATGAACACTGAAGCTTTCTTT
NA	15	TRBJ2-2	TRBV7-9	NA	CASSFAGWNTGELFF	TGTGCCAGCAGCTTTGCGGGTTGGAACACCGGGGAGCTGTTTTTT
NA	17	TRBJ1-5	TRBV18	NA	CASSHRVGGSSNQPQHF	TGTGCCAGCTCTCACCGGGTTGGGGGCAGCAGCAATCAGCCCCAGCATTTT
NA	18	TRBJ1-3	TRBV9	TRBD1	CASSVVPGQGASGNTIYF	TGTGCCAGCAGCGTAGTACCGGGACAGGGGGCATCGGGAAACACCATATATTTT
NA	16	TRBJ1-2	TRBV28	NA	CASSLARSPNNYGYTF	TGTGCCAGCAGTTTAGCGAGGAGTCCCAATAACTATGGCTACACCTTC
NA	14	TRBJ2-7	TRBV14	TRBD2	CASSKGTSFGEQYF	TGTGCCAGCAGCAAAGGGACTAGCTTCGGCGAGCAGTACTTC
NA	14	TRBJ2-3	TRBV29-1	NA	CSVDGGGMGDTQYF	TGCAGCGTTGACGGCGGCGGGATGGGGGATACGCAGTATTTT
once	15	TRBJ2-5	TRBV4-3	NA	CASSQVHSGQETQYF	TGCGCCAGCAGCCAAGTGCATAGCGGACAAGAGACCCAGTACTTC
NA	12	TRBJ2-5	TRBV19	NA	CASSETKETQYF	TGTGCCAGTAGTGAAACAAAAGAGACCCAGTACTTC
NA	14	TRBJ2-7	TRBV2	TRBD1	CASSLGTGGYEQYF	TGTGCCAGCAGCCTAGGGACAGGGGGCTACGAGCAGTACTTC
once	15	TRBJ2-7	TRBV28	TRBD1	CASSSTGTGSHEQYF	TGTGCCAGCAGTTCCACCGGGACAGGGTCCCACGAGCAGTACTTC